This T cell receptor beta chain is from a study of blood T cell repertoires in COVID-19. Study overall: The recovered donors of Cohort 3 showed two negative PCRs, clearance, or symptom resolution. T cells, B-cell-depleted T cells, or PBMCs supplied cDNA or gDNA.

Cohort assignment relied on participant-reported clinical history. With V trimmed by 4 bases and J by 6 bases, 8 bases remained unmatched. This CDR3 region has 15 residues. CDR1 is LGHDT and CDR2 is YNNKEL in the germline V gene (reference sequence). In the original analysis: Estimated nucleated cell counts came from reference gene primer amplification. Assay used: immunoSEQ multiplex PCR; TCRdb lists only in-frame clones, some missing. The DNA was the basis for D and trimming; V, J and clone size are from that table. The sample lists around 200,000 clones, 80% to 90% occurring once. This clone was seen a single time.

Sequenced: PBMCs or T cells enriched from blood (not recorded which). V gene TRBV3-1 (or the pseudogene TRBV3-2) combines with J gene TRBJ1-4; 7 bases are shared with TRBD1. This clonotype was sampled from a woman aged 45-59 years in a cohort exposed to, infected with or recovered from COVID-19 (not recorded which). As DNA, the CDR3 is TGTGCCAGCAGCCCAAACAGGGGAGGAGATGAAAAACTGTTTTTT. Translating gives CASSPNRGGDEKLFF.